This is a list of T cell receptor beta chains from one sample in a study of T cell responses to AZD1222 COVID-19 vaccine. The protocol was immunoSEQ multiplex PCR, while the TCRdb copy is restricted to in-frame clones and leaves out a portion. The sample records 110,000 to 150,000 clones, roughly nine tenths being singletons. The starting material was peripheral blood, obtained on day 0 of AZD1222 vaccination. These receptors originate from an adult in good health. Each CDR3 is given with its conserved first and last residue. A D gene is named only where the DNA matches it firmly. Clone size appears in some rows only: once, few, many, or a class for an expanded clone.

cdr3_nt	cdr3_aa	j_call	v_call	d_call	clone_size
TGTGCCAGCAGCCTCCTAGCGGGAGTAGGAGAGACCCAGTACTTC	CASSLLAGVGETQYF	TRBJ2-5	TRBV5-6	TRBD2	.
TGTGCCAGCAGTTCTTATGGGCAACCCCAGCATTTT	CASSSYGQPQHF	TRBJ1-5	TRBV12-3/TRBV12-4	.	.
TGTGCCAGCAGCTGGGGGGAGTATGGCTACACCTTC	CASSWGEYGYTF	TRBJ1-2	TRBV5-5	.	.
TGTGCCTGGAGCGCACTTCCAGGGTTCTCTGGAAACACCATATATTTT	CAWSALPGFSGNTIYF	TRBJ1-3	TRBV30	.	.
TGTGCCAGCAGCTTACGCGGGGGGTCCTCCAGCTCCTACAATGAGCAGTTCTTC	CASSLRGGSSSSYNEQFF	TRBJ2-1	TRBV7-6	TRBD2	.
TGTGCCAGCAGTCCAGCCGGACAGGGGGCTCGGGCTTTCTTT	CASSPAGQGARAFF	TRBJ1-1	TRBV6-5	TRBD1	.
TGTGCCAGCAGCGCGAACTCCCGACTAGCGGGAGACAATGAGCAGTTCTTC	CASSANSRLAGDNEQFF	TRBJ2-1	TRBV9	TRBD2	.
TGTGCCAGCAGCCAAGTAGCGGGGGGGCTCTCGAGCACAGATACGCAGTATTTT	CASSQVAGGLSSTDTQYF	TRBJ2-3	TRBV3-1/TRBV3-2	TRBD2	.
TGTGCCAGCAGCTTAGCGGAGCGGGGGAGTGCTTTCTATGGCTACACCTTC	CASSLAERGSAFYGYTF	TRBJ1-2	TRBV7-9	.	few
TGTGCCAGCAGCTCAACAGGGCGGTCCTACGAGCAGTACTTC	CASSSTGRSYEQYF	TRBJ2-7	TRBV27	.	.
TGCGCCAGCAGCCTGGGCCCAGAAGCTTTCTTT	CASSLGPEAFF	TRBJ1-1	TRBV5-1	.	.
TGTGCCAGCAGTCGGACAGGGGTAGCCAAAAACATTCAGTACTTC	CASSRTGVAKNIQYF	TRBJ2-4	TRBV28	TRBD1	.
TGTGCCAGCAGCACACTAAACGGGGTAGAGCAGTACTTC	CASSTLNGVEQYF	TRBJ2-7	TRBV7-2	.	.
TGTGCCAGCAGGCGCACGGGGGACAGTGACGAGCAGTACTTC	CASRRTGDSDEQYF	TRBJ2-7	TRBV6-5	.	.
TGTGCCACCAGTGACTCCTTCGGGGCCGGGGAGCTGTTTTTT	CATSDSFGAGELFF	TRBJ2-2	TRBV24-1	.	.
TGTGCCAGCAGTTCACCACTAGCCCCCTCCTACGAGCAGTACTTC	CASSSPLAPSYEQYF	TRBJ2-7	TRBV28	.	.
TGTGCCAGCAGTTACTTACAGGTTGGGTTAAGCGAGCAGTACTTC	CASSYLQVGLSEQYF	TRBJ2-7	TRBV6-2/TRBV6-3	.	many
TGTGCCAGCAGCGCGTATGGACAGGGCGTTAACGAAAAACTGTTTTTT	CASSAYGQGVNEKLFF	TRBJ1-4	TRBV3-1/TRBV3-2	TRBD1	.
TGTGCCAGCTCACCACCTGGGGTTGTCTCTGGAAACACCATATATTTT	CASSPPGVVSGNTIYF	TRBJ1-3	TRBV18	.	.
TGTGCCAGCAGCTCGATCCTAGCGGGATTTTACAATGAGCAGTTCTTC	CASSSILAGFYNEQFF	TRBJ2-1	TRBV11-2	TRBD2	.
TGTGCCAGTAGACAGTCCGGACAGCAGCCCCAGCATTTT	CASRQSGQQPQHF	TRBJ1-5	TRBV19	.	.
TGTGCCAGCAGCTTTGGACGGCGGGGGTTCACAGATACGCAGTATTTT	CASSFGRRGFTDTQYF	TRBJ2-3	TRBV5-6	TRBD2	once
TGTGCCAGTAGTATTGATGGATTAACGGGCTCAGGCGTTCAGCCCCAGCATTTT	CASSIDGLTGSGVQPQHF	TRBJ1-5	TRBV19	.	.
TGCGCCAGCAGCCAAGAAGGGACACCCTACAATGAGCAGTTCTTC	CASSQEGTPYNEQFF	TRBJ2-1	TRBV4-1	.	few
TGCGCCAGCAGCTTGCAGACAGCATATGGCTACACCTTC	CASSLQTAYGYTF	TRBJ1-2	TRBV5-1	.	.
TGTGCCAGCAAGGCCAGAGACTATTCTCAGGGGGACTATGGCTACACCTTC	CASKARDYSQGDYGYTF	TRBJ1-2	TRBV27	TRBD1	once
TGCGCCAGCAGCTCCCCGGGACAGGGGGCGCCGATCGAAACTAATGAAAAACTGTTTTTT	CASSSPGQGAPIETNEKLFF	TRBJ1-4	TRBV5-1	TRBD1	.
TGTGCCAGCAGCTTGGACTACGAGCAGTACTTC	CASSLDYEQYF	TRBJ2-7	TRBV5-4	.	.
TGTGCCAGCAGCTTGAGCAGATTCTACGAGCAGTACTTC	CASSLSRFYEQYF	TRBJ2-7	TRBV5-6	.	.
TGTGCCAGCAGTATGACAGCTACCGCGGGTGAAAAACTGTTTTTT	CASSMTATAGEKLFF	TRBJ1-4	TRBV2	.	.
TGTGCCAGCAGCCCCGACAGGGGACGGGCCGGGGAGCTGTTTTTT	CASSPDRGRAGELFF	TRBJ2-2	TRBV25-1	TRBD1	.
TGCGCCAGCAGCTTCAGCCTAGGGACAGGGGCTGGCTACACCTTC	CASSFSLGTGAGYTF	TRBJ1-2	TRBV5-1	TRBD1	.
TGTGCCAGCAGAGGGGAACGACAGGGTACCCCTGAAGCTTTCTTT	CASRGERQGTPEAFF	TRBJ1-1	TRBV6-5	TRBD1	.
TGTGCCAGCAGTTTGGGACATGGCTACACCTTC	CASSLGHGYTF	TRBJ1-2	TRBV28	.	once
TGTGCCAGCAGTTACGACATTCGGGGCAATCAGCCCCAGCATTTT	CASSYDIRGNQPQHF	TRBJ1-5	TRBV6-6	.	.
TGTGCCAGCAGTTCCTTTTCTAACAATGAGCAGTTCTTC	CASSSFSNNEQFF	TRBJ2-1	TRBV28	.	.
TGTGCCAGCAGCGTACGGGGGGACTATGGCTACACCTTC	CASSVRGDYGYTF	TRBJ1-2	TRBV9	.	.
TGTGCCAGCAAGGGAGGGTACTCTGGAAACACCATATATTTT	CASKGGYSGNTIYF	TRBJ1-3	TRBV2	.	.
TGTGCCAGCAGCGCCGGAGGGGTTGGCAATCAGCCCCAGCATTTT	CASSAGGVGNQPQHF	TRBJ1-5	TRBV9	.	.
TGTGCCAGCAGTTACTCTTCCGGGACACTATACAATGAGCAGTTCTTC	CASSYSSGTLYNEQFF	TRBJ2-1	TRBV6-5	.	once
TGTGCCAGCAGTTATCAGGGAAGCACAGATACGCAGTATTTT	CASSYQGSTDTQYF	TRBJ2-3	TRBV6-5	.	.
TGCAGCGTTGAAGTTGGACGGTCTAGGGAGCAGTACTTC	CSVEVGRSREQYF	TRBJ2-7	TRBV29-1	.	once
TGTGCCAGCAGACATTATGTACGGGACTTAACCAATGAGCAGTTCTTC	CASRHYVRDLTNEQFF	TRBJ2-1	TRBV28	.	.
TGTGCCAGCAGCTTGGGGACTGTTGAAAAACTGTTTTTT	CASSLGTVEKLFF	TRBJ1-4	TRBV7-9	.	.
TGTGCCAGCAGCTTAGGAGGGGCGAACACTGAAGCTTTCTTT	CASSLGGANTEAFF	TRBJ1-1	TRBV13	.	.
TGTGCCAGCACCCGGGGTGGTAATGGCTACACCTTC	CASTRGGNGYTF	TRBJ1-2	TRBV12-3/TRBV12-4	.	.
TGTGCCAGCAGCCCGGACAGGGGTGATGAAAAACTGTTTTTT	CASSPDRGDEKLFF	TRBJ1-4	TRBV5-4	TRBD1	.
TGTGCCAGCAGCATAGGAGGGAACACTGAAGCTTTCTTT	CASSIGGNTEAFF	TRBJ1-1	TRBV9	.	few
TGTGCCAGCAGTGAAGATTCCGGGACTAGGGGGATTAAGTACTTC	CASSEDSGTRGIKYF	TRBJ2-7	TRBV2	TRBD2	few